The 31 T cell receptor beta chains below all came from one sample that was sequenced in a study of cytomegalovirus exposure and HLA in healthy donors. Primers included in the PCR were 60 Vbeta and 13 Jbeta primers. TCRdb's table, derived via immunoSEQ multiplex PCR, lists solely in-frame clones and lacks some. The sample has some 210,000 clones; under 85% are singletons. What was sequenced was PBMCs. The receptor set was obtained from a woman between 45 and 60 years old in good health and CMV-seropositive.

DNA for the CDR3: TGTGCCAGCAGTGAAGACAGGGTCGTCGAGACCCAGTACTTC. Amino acids: CASSEDRVVETQYF. The chain joins TRBV6-1 to TRBJ2-5, with D perhaps TRBD1 (6 bases). Trimming shortened V by 1 base and J by 5 bases, and 11 bases separated the two germline ends. Germline values: CDR1 MNHNS, CDR2 SASEGT. This CDR3 region has 14 residues.

The genes are TRBV10-2 and TRBJ2-7, with D maybe TRBD1 (5 bases). The V end lost 2 bases, the J end lost 2 bases, and 13 bases lay between the germline ends. The CDR3 is 15 residues long. In germline, CDR1 is WSHSY, CDR2 SAAADI. CDR3 in DNA: TGCGCCAGCAGTGAGGACAGCATTAACACCTACGAGCAGTACTTC. Protein sequence: CASSEDSINTYEQYF.

This clone came up once. The V and J genes are TRBV2 and TRBJ1-2, with D maybe TRBD1 (5 bases). Trimming left V 6 bases short and J 4 bases short, with 15 bases between. This CDR3 has 14 residues. Germline V lookup: CDR1 SNHLY, CDR2 FYNNEI. The CDR3 DNA follows: TGTGCCAGCAGGGCGGACAATTTTAGCTATGGCTACACCTTC. As protein: CASRADNFSYGYTF. Full variable domain (outside the CDR3, taken from reference TRBV2 and TRBJ1-2): EPEVTQTPSHQVTQMGQEVILRCVPISNHLYFYWYRQILGQKVEFLVSFYNNEISEKSEIFDDQFSVERPDGSNFTLKIRSTKLEDSAMYFCASRADNFSYGYTFGSGTRLTVV.

The chain combines TRBV6-6 with TRBJ1-2; tentatively, D is TRBD1 (5 bases). With 4 bases removed from V and 7 bases from J, the gap between germline ends came to 16 bases. The CDR3 is 14 amino acids. Per the germline V gene, CDR1 is MNHNY and CDR2 is SVGAGI (reference sequence). Written as DNA, the CDR3 is TGTGCCAGCAGTTCGGCGGGGGTGGGTGGTGGCTACACCTTC. Translated, it gives CASSSAGVGGGYTF.

This chain connects TRBV6-5 to TRBJ1-2; D is undetermined. Per the germline V gene, CDR1 is MNHEY and CDR2 is SVGAGI. The CDR3 runs 14 residues. Trimming stripped 2 bases from V and 5 bases from J, with 12 bases between. CDR3 sequence reads: CASSYDAGTYGYTF. The CDR3 DNA is TGTGCCAGCAGTTACGACGCGGGAACTTATGGCTACACCTTC.

CDR3 nucleotide sequence: TGTGCCAGCAGTTACAGCCAGGGGGCCTCAACTAAAGCTTTCTTT. It codes for CASSYSQGASTKAFF. The chain employs TRBV6-5 and TRBJ1-1, with 8 nucleotides matching TRBD1. The CDR3 runs to 15 residues. V shed 2 bases and J 9 bases; nucleotides not matched to a gene: 11. CDR1 is MNHEY and CDR2 is SVGAGI in the germline V gene.

This clone was counted between two and nine times. The chain couples TRBV6-1 to TRBJ1-1, with TRBD1 identical over 9 bases. Looked up from germline, CDR1 is MNHNS and CDR2 is SASEGT. J lost 5 bases, V lost 6 bases, and 1 base had no gene match. This CDR3 has 12 residues. CDR3 nucleotides: TGTGCCAGCAGGACAGGGGGTACTGAAGCTTTCTTT. Translation: CASRTGGTEAFF.

This chain links TRBV5-4 with TRBJ2-3; maybe TRBD2 (5 bases). Trimming left V 0 bases short and J 3 bases short, with 8 bases between. Germline V CDR1 and CDR2: SGHNT, YYREEE (reference sequence). CDR3 size: 14 residues. The CDR3 reads CASSLDPGTDTQYF. CDR3 DNA: TGTGCCAGCAGCTTGGATCCGGGGACAGATACGCAGTATTTT.

The chain uses TRBV5-1 and TRBJ2-5; 9 bases match TRBD1. The CDR3 covers 13 residues. Germline CDR1 and CDR2: SGHRS and YFSETQ. With V trimmed by 2 bases and J by 10 bases, 6 bases remained unmatched. CDR3 nucleotides: TGCGCCAGCAGCTTCCGACAGGGGGACGACCAGTACTTC. It yields the protein CASSFRQGDDQYF.

The J gene is TRBJ2-1, the V gene TRBV19, with TRBD1 as a possible D gene (5 bases). V shed 2 bases and J shed 5 bases, with 10 bases lying between them. The length of the CDR3 is 14 residues. Germline CDR1 and CDR2: LNHDA and SQIVND (reference sequence). The CDR3: CASSIWGSHNEQFF. The CDR3 nucleotides read TGTGCCAGTAGTATATGGGGCTCACACAATGAGCAGTTCTTC.

The genes are TRBV19 and TRBJ1-2, with 10 positions matching TRBD1. The length of the CDR3 is 17 residues. V lost 3 bases, J lost 3 bases, and 10 bases stayed unmatched. CDR1 and CDR2 from the germline V gene are LNHDA and SQIVND (reference sequence). The CDR3 region is CASSIRDRGLGDYGYTF. CDR3 coding DNA: TGTGCCAGTAGTATCCGGGACAGGGGTTTGGGGGACTATGGCTACACCTTC.

This sequence joins TRBV5-1 and TRBJ1-5; 7 positions agree with TRBD1. The germline V gene has CDR1 SGHRS and CDR2 YFSETQ. This CDR3 has 14 amino acids. V was pared by 4 bases and J by 7 bases, with 8 bases of the junction left unmatched. CDR3 amino acids: CASSQRTGEQPQHF. The CDR3 DNA is TGCGCCAGCAGCCAGAGAACAGGGGAGCAGCCCCAGCATTTT.

The gene calls are TRBV6-5 and TRBJ1-3, with TRBD1 as a possible D gene (5 bases). Trimming took 7 bases from V and 4 from J, leaving 11 bases between them. Germline CDR1 reads MNHEY; CDR2 reads SVGAGI. The CDR3 covers 13 residues. In nucleotides, the CDR3 is TGTGCCAGCAATCGGGGGAAGGGAAACACCATATATTTT. Protein product: CASNRGKGNTIYF.

V usage is TRBV7-3 and J usage is TRBJ2-7; a possible D gene is TRBD2 (5 bases). With 2 bases removed from V and 6 bases from J, the gap between germline ends came to 8 bases. This CDR3 comprises 12 residues. CDR1 and CDR2 from the germline V gene are SGHTA and FQGTGA. In DNA, the CDR3 is TGTGCCAGCAGCTTATATCGGGGCGAGCAGTACTTC. This gives the protein CASSLYRGEQYF.

The gene calls are TRBV4-1 and TRBJ2-2; 13 bases map to TRBD2. CDR3 length equals 19 residues. CDR1 and CDR2 from the germline V gene are MGHRA and YSYEKL. The V and J ends lost 3 bases and 1 base, in that order; junction bases with no gene match: 8. The CDR3 sequence is CASSQYTGTSGENTGELFF. The CDR3 DNA is TGCGCCAGCAGCCAGTACACCGGGACTAGCGGGGAGAACACCGGGGAGCTGTTTTTT.

V is TRBV14 and J is TRBJ2-2; D unresolved. This CDR3 comprises 16 residues. Germline V gives CDR1 SGHDN, CDR2 FVKESK. V was clipped by 0 bases and J by 1 base, with 9 bases between them. The CDR3 reads CASSQEKLRNTGELFF. In DNA, the CDR3 is TGTGCCAGCAGCCAAGAAAAACTGAGGAACACCGGGGAGCTGTTTTTT.

This clone showed up just a few times. The rearrangement links TRBV5-5 to TRBJ1-2; D uncertain. Germline V gives CDR1 SGHKS, CDR2 YYEKEE (reference sequence). V was clipped by 2 bases and J by 8 bases, with 16 bases between them. The CDR3 is 14 residues long. CDR3 residues: CASSFGNRGKGYTF. The CDR3 DNA reads as TGTGCCAGCAGCTTCGGCAACCGAGGGAAAGGCTACACCTTC.

V is TRBV30 and J is TRBJ2-1; D is perhaps TRBD1 (6 bases). V shed 2 bases and J shed 8 bases, with 19 bases lying between them. Germline assignment: CDR1 GTSNPN and CDR2 SVGIG (reference sequence). The CDR3 totals 15 residues. The CDR3 region has the DNA TGTGCCTGGAGTTCACCAGGGGCCCAAAGGGATGAGCAGTTCTTC. Its protein product is CAWSSPGAQRDEQFF.

This clone was counted a few times. J is TRBJ1-1 and V is TRBV4-3, with no clear D. V lost 1 base and J 0 bases, leaving 12 bases between the germline ends. CDR1 and CDR2 from the germline V gene are LGHNA and YSLEER. This CDR3 spans 16 amino acids. The CDR3 is CASSQGFGAMNTEAFF. CDR3 sequence (DNA): TGCGCCAGCAGCCAAGGTTTCGGAGCCATGAACACTGAAGCTTTCTTT.

This clone was seen a few times. CDR3 in amino acids: CASSHEGNYGYTF. CDR3 nucleotide sequence: TGTGCCAGCAGCCACGAGGGTAACTATGGCTACACCTTC. J is TRBJ1-2 and V is TRBV5-4; D not certain. The CDR3 is 13 amino acids. CDR1 and CDR2 (germline): SGHNT, YYREEE (reference sequence). The V end lost 4 bases, the J end lost 1 base, and 8 bases lay between the germline ends.

The chain carries TRBV9 and TRBJ2-3; 7 positions agree with TRBD2. This CDR3 contains 17 residues. With V trimmed by 0 bases and J by 0 bases, 7 bases remained unmatched. CDR1 and CDR2 from the germline V gene are SGDLS and YYNGEE. This CDR3 is CASSVGIAGLSTDTQYF. The CDR3 DNA is TGTGCCAGCAGCGTAGGGATAGCGGGCCTTAGCACAGATACGCAGTATTTT.

CDR3 in DNA: TGTGCCAGCAGCTCCACTAGCGGCGAGCAGTACTTC. Its translation is CASSSTSGEQYF. The chain joins TRBV13 to TRBJ2-7; 8 nucleotides match TRBD2. The germline V gene encodes CDR1 PRHDT and CDR2 FYEKMQ (reference sequence). The J segment lost 6 bases and the V segment lost 4 bases, leaving 2 bases of the junction unmatched. The CDR3 sequence is 12 residues long.

The CDR3: CASSRQENTEAFF. The CDR3 coding sequence is TGTGCCAGCAGCAGGCAGGAGAACACTGAAGCTTTCTTT. The J gene is TRBJ1-1, the V gene TRBV7-3; D uncertain. The V end was cut by 5 bases, the J end by 1 base, with 8 bases between. Germline-derived CDR1 and CDR2 are SGHTA and FQGTGA. CDR3 length: 13 amino acids.

This clone turned up a few times. The rearrangement links TRBV29-1 to TRBJ1-1, with TRBD1 matching over 10 bases. With 6 bases clipped from V and 6 bases from J, the junction kept 10 bases outside the gene matches. Per germline, CDR1 SQVTM and CDR2 ANQGSEA. This CDR3 is 14 amino acids long. The DNA of the CDR3 is TGCAGCGTCTTTGACAGGGGGCTAGCGGCTGAAGCTTTCTTT. The encoded protein is CSVFDRGLAAEAFF. Drawing the rest from reference TRBV29-1 and TRBJ1-1, the complete variable domain is SAVISQKPSRDICQRGTSLTIQCQVDSQVTMMFWYRQQPGQSLTLIATANQGSEATYESGFVIDKFPISRPNLTFSTLTVSNMSPEDSSIYLCSVFDRGLAAEAFFGQGTRLTVV.

The chain joins TRBV30 to TRBJ2-1, with 7 bases identical to TRBD2. The germline gives CDR1 GTSNPN, CDR2 SVGIG (reference sequence). V trimming: 7 bases; J trimming: 5 bases; junction bases outside the gene matches: 8. CDR3 size: 13 residues. The chain's CDR3 is CAYSGLPNNEQFF. Written as DNA, the CDR3 is TGTGCCTATTCGGGACTACCTAACAATGAGCAGTTCTTC.

The chain has TRBV27 and TRBJ2-7; 7 nucleotides align to TRBD1. V shed 6 bases and J 7 bases; nucleotides not matched to a gene: 9. The germline gives CDR1 MNHEY, CDR2 SMNVEV (reference sequence). The CDR3 has 13 amino acids. This chain's CDR3 is CASRKQGSGEQYF. DNA for the CDR3: TGTGCCAGCAGGAAACAGGGGTCCGGGGAGCAGTACTTC.

This clone was recorded only once. This sequence joins TRBV30 and TRBJ2-1; 7 bases agree with TRBD2. Per germline, CDR1 GTSNPN and CDR2 SVGIG (reference sequence). V lost 4 bases, J lost 4 bases, and 4 bases stayed unmatched. The CDR3 spans 13 residues. In DNA form, the CDR3 reads TGTGCCTGGACCAGCGGGGCGTACAATGAGCAGTTCTTC. This sequence encodes CAWTSGAYNEQFF. The full variable domain, its missing parts supplied by reference TRBV30 and TRBJ2-1, is SQTIHQWPATLVQPVGSPLSLECTVEGTSNPNLYWYRQAAGRGLQLLFYSVGIGQISSEVPQNLSASRPQDRQFILSSKKLLLSDSGFYLCAWTSGAYNEQFFGPGTRLTVL.

The chain couples TRBV9 to TRBJ2-2, with 8 bases aligning to TRBD2. The germline gives CDR1 SGDLS, CDR2 YYNGEE. J was trimmed by 6 bases and V by 1 base; bases with no gene match: 8. This CDR3 is 16 amino acids long. CDR3 bases: TGTGCCAGCAGCGTAAGACGGGGGGGTGGCGCCGGGGAGCTGTTTTTT. This sequence encodes CASSVRRGGGAGELFF. Looking up the rest from reference TRBV9 and TRBJ2-2 gives the full variable domain: DSGVTQTPKHLITATGQRVTLRCSPRSGDLSVYWYQQSLDQGLQFLIQYYNGEERAKGNILERFSAQQFPDLHSELNLSSLELGDSALYFCASSVRRGGGAGELFFGEGSRLTVL.

The V and J genes are TRBV7-2 and TRBJ2-3, with 10 bases aligning to TRBD2. CDR1 is SGHTA and CDR2 is FQGNSA in the germline V gene. Germline trimming cut 4 bases from V and 4 bases from J; bases unmatched to any gene: 5. CDR3 size: 15 residues. Here the CDR3 reads CASSSQRGGPDTQYF. Written as DNA, the CDR3 is TGTGCCAGCAGCTCCCAGCGGGGGGGGCCAGATACGCAGTATTTT.

In its sample, this clone was seen once. This sequence joins TRBV6-5 and TRBJ1-3, with D perhaps matching TRBD1 (5 bases). V lost 2 bases, J lost 2 bases, and 13 bases lay in between. There are 16 residues in the CDR3. Germline V CDR1 and CDR2: MNHEY, SVGAGI. In DNA form, the CDR3 reads TGTGCCAGCAGTTACACGTCAAGGGGAACTGGAAACACCATATATTTT. This codes for CASSYTSRGTGNTIYF.

This clone was detected a few times. V gene TRBV6-5 combines with J gene TRBJ1-4, with 7 bases that match TRBD1. Germline CDR1 is MNHEY and CDR2 is SVGAGI. The CDR3 runs 15 residues. After removal of 5 bases from V and 2 bases from J, the junction contained 5 bases not matched to a gene. The CDR3: CASSVIQGTNEKLFF. The CDR3 bases are TGTGCCAGCAGTGTAATACAGGGGACTAATGAAAAACTGTTTTTT.